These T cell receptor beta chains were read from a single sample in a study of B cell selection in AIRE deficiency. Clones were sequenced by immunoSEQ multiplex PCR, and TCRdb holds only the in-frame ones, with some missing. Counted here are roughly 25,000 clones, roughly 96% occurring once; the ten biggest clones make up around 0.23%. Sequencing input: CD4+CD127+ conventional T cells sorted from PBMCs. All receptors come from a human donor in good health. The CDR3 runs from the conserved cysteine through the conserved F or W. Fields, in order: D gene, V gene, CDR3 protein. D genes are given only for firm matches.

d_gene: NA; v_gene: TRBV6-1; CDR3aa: CASTDRYGYTF
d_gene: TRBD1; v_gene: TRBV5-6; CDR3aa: CASSLDRGLGTQYF
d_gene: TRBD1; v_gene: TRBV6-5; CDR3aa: CASRKTGGYEQYF
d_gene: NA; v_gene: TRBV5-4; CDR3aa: CASPGYNEQFF
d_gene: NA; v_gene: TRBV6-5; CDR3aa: CASRGTGSSYNEQFF
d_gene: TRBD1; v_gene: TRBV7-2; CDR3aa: CASSRQGPGNTIYF
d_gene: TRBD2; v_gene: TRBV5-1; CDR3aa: CASSLVLADTDTQYF
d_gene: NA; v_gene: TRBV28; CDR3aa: CASSSSYEQYF
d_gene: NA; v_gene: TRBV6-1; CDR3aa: CASSELAETQYF
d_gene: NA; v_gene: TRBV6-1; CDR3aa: CASSGWVQAEKLFF
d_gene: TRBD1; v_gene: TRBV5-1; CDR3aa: CASSLVTGTGGYNEQFF
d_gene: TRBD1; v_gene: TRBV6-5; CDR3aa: CASSFSTGADYGYTF
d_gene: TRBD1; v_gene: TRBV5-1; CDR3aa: CASAHGQGVGYTF
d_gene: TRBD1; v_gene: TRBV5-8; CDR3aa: CASSTEGDRGPGTEAFF
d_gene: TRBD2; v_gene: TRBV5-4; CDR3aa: CASSYTGLVVALEQFF
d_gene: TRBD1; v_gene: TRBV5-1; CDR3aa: CASSWRRDSDFRYF
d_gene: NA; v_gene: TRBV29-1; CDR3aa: CSVGMNLLNTEAFF
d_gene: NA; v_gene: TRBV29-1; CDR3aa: CSVGGQGYGANVLTF